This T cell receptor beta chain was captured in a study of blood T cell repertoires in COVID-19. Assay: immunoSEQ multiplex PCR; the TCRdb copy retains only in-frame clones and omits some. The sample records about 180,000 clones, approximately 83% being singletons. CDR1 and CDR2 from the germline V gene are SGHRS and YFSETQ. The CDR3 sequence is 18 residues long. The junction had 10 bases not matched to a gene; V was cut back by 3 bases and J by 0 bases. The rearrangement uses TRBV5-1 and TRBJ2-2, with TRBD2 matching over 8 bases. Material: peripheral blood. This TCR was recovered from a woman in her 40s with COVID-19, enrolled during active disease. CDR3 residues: CASSSGGRVLANTGELFF. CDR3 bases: TGCGCCAGCAGCTCGGGGGGGAGAGTGCTAGCGAACACCGGGGAGCTGTTTTTT.